This T cell receptor (beta chain) was found in a study of Ad26.COV2.S vaccination and SARS-CoV-2 variants. TCRdb's table, derived via immunoSEQ multiplex PCR, lists solely in-frame clones and lacks some. Here the sample spans roughly 700,000 clones, about 89% being singletons. The treatment here: about 20 received Ad26.COV2.S at low or high dose, single or two shots; roughly five received placebo; per-sample allocation not given. The investigators took samples on day 63 after the first vaccine or placebo injection. V was pared by 5 bases and J by 1 base, with 6 bases of the junction left unmatched. The CDR3 runs to 16 residues. Germline CDR1 reads SGHVS; CDR2 reads FQNEAQ.

The V call is TRBV7-8, the J call TRBJ2-1, with TRBD2 identical over 9 bases. Here the sequenced sample was peripheral blood, taken in a trial of Ad26.COV2.S vaccine versus placebo. The receptor was derived from a person aged 18 to 65 who received the Ad26.COV2.S COVID-19 vaccine or a placebo. The CDR3 DNA is TGTGCCAGCAGCGGGCAGGCGGGGGGGTCCTACAATGAGCAGTTCTTC. It specifies CASSGQAGGSYNEQFF.